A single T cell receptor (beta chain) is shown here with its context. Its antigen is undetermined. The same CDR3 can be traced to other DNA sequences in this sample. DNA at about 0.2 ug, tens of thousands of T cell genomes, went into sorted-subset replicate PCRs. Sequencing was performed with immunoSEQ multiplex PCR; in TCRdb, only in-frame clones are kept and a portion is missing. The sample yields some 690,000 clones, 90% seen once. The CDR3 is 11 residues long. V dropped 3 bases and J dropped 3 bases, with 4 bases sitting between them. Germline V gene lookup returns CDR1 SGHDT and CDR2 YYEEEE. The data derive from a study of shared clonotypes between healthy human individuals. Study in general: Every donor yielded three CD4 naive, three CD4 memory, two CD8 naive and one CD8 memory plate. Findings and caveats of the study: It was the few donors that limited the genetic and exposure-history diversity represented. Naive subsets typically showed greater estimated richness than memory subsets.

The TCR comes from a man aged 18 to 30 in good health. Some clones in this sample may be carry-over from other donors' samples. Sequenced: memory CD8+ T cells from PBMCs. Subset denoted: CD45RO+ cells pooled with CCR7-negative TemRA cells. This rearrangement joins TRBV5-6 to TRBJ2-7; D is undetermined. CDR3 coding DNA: TGTGCCAGCAGCTCCAGCTACGAGCAGTACTTC. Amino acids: CASSSSYEQYF. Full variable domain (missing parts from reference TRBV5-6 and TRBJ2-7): DAGVTQSPTHLIKTRGQQVTLRCSPKSGHDTVSWYQQALGQGPQFIFQYYEEEERQRGNFPDRFSGHQFPNYSSELNVNALLLGDSALYLCASSSSYEQYFGPGTRLTVT.